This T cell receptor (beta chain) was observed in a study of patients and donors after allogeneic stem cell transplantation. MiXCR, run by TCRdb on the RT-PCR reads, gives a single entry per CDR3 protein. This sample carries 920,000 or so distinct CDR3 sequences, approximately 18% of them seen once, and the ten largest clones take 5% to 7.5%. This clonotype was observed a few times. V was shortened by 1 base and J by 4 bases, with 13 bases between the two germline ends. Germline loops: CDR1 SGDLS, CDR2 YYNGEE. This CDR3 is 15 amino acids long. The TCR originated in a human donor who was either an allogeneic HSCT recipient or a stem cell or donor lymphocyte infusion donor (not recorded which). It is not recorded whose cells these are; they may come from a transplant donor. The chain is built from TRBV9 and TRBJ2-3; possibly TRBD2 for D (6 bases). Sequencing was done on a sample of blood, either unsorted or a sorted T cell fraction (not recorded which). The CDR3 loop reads CASSVTGGPSDTQYF. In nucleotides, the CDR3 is TGTGCCAGCAGCGTAACAGGAGGGCCCTCAGATACGCAGTATTTT.